This TCR beta chain was sequenced during a study of blood T cell repertoires in COVID-19. Turning to the study itself: The analysed material was cDNA or gDNA that came from T cells, B-cell-depleted T cells, or PBMCs.

In the source study's methods: Estimation of nucleated cell counts was performed using reference gene primer amplification. Here immunoSEQ multiplex PCR was the method, and the copy in TCRdb shows in-frame clones only, minus some. For V, J and clone size, that table is used; D and trimming come from the DNA. The table shows about 210,000 clones, with about 90% occurring only once. The CDR3 consists of 15 residues. The junction had 1 base not matched to a gene; V was cut back by 4 bases and J by 0 bases. Per the germline V gene, CDR1 is MDHEN and CDR2 is SYDVKM. The origin of this receptor is a young man with active or convalescent COVID-19. Sequencing was performed on peripheral blood. J is TRBJ1-4 and V is TRBV28, with TRBD1 matching 8 bases. The CDR3 region has the DNA TGTGCCAGCAGTTCAGGGGGCGCAACTAATGAAAAACTGTTTTTT. This encodes CASSSGGATNEKLFF.